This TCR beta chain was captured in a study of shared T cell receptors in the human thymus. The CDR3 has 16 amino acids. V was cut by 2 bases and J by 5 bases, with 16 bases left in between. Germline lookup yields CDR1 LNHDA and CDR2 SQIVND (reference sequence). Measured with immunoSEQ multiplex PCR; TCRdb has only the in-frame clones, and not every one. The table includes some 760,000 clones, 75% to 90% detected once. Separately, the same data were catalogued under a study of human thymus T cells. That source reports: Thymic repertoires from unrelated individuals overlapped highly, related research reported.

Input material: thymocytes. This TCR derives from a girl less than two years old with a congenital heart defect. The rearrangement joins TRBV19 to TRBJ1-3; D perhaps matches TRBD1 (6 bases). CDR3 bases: TGTGCCAGTAGTATAACAGGGACCGGTGGGCGAAACACCATATATTTT. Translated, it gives CASSITGTGGRNTIYF.